The 28 T cell receptor beta chains below come from one sample, sequenced in a study of vaccination and CD4 T cells after COVID-19 (dated by TCRdb to between 2021 and 2024). Interpreted using the paper, the treatment or condition label stands for: approximately 9-day PBMC culture with coronavirus spike peptide pools or control peptides (ViraFEST assay). CD4+ T cells from unexposed donors were collected before the COVID-19 pandemic (2011-2018). Libraries were built with PCR. For sequencing, an Illumina iSeq 100 was employed. TCR sequencing of DNA from cultured CD4+ T cells used the Oncomine TCR Beta short-read assay at the Johns Hopkins FTIC core. TCRdb trimmed the raw reads at Q25, called clones with MiXCR and kept productive beta chains. Entries are consolidated by CDR3 protein sequence, retaining the most common genes and DNA. Counted in this sample were roughly 8,000 distinct CDR3 sequences; roughly two fifths of them appeared once. Clones ranked in the top ten supply roughly 14% of the sample.

These receptors are not linked to any known antigen. Sequenced: CD4+ T cells from blood, cultured in vitro. The receptors shown here come from a human donor in good health.

The chain has TRBV2 and TRBJ1-2; TRBD1 matches 11 bases. The V segment lost 11 bases and the J segment 0 bases; nucleotides outside the gene matches: 11. There are 16 residues in the CDR3. Germline values: CDR1 SNHLY, CDR2 FYNNEI. The CDR3, as DNA: TGTGCCGGAAGGACAGGGGGCGCGTCCGCTAACTATGGCTACACCTTC. It yields the protein CAGRTGGASANYGYTF.

This clonotype has just a few counts. The rearrangement uses TRBV7-6 and TRBJ2-2, with 7 positions matching TRBD1. This CDR3 region has 15 residues. Trimming at V came to 5 bases and at J to 5 bases, leaving 8 bases not matched to a gene. Germline V lookup: CDR1 SGHVS, CDR2 FNYEAQ. The CDR3 bases are TGTGCCAGCAGCCTCAGACAGGGATCAACCGGGGAGCTGTTTTTT. Its translation is CASSLRQGSTGELFF.

The chain employs TRBV5-4 and TRBJ1-1; possibly TRBD1 for D (5 bases). The CDR3 length is 15 residues. Germline assignment: CDR1 SGHNT and CDR2 YYREEE (reference sequence). V lost 0 bases and J 2 bases, leaving 11 bases between the germline ends. The DNA of the CDR3 is TGTGCCAGCAGCTTGGCCGCGACAGATAACACTGAAGCTTTCTTT. Translated, it gives CASSLAATDNTEAFF.

In this sample, this clonotype turned up a few times. V is TRBV20-1 and J is TRBJ1-2; D not certain. The CDR3 runs 13 residues. V shed 3 bases and J shed 3 bases, with 11 bases lying between them. The germline V gene encodes CDR1 DFQATT and CDR2 SNEGSKA (reference sequence). The CDR3 DNA reads TGCAGTGCTAGTTTTGGGGAAGACTATGGCTACACCTTC. Translating gives CSASFGEDYGYTF.

This chain joins TRBV20-1 and TRBJ2-5; 12 bases line up with TRBD2. The CDR3 totals 15 residues. V lost 3 bases, J lost 1 base, and 3 bases stayed unmatched. Germline lookup yields CDR1 DFQATT and CDR2 SNEGSKA (reference sequence). CDR3: CSASRTSGAQETQYF. CDR3 coding DNA: TGCAGTGCTAGTCGGACTAGCGGGGCCCAAGAGACCCAGTACTTC.

The chain combines TRBV5-4 with TRBJ2-1, with D tentatively TRBD1 or TRBD2 (6 bases each). The CDR3 has 16 amino acids. Trimming removed 3 bases at V and 5 bases at J, with 18 bases between. Looked up from germline, CDR1 is SGHNT and CDR2 is YYREEE (reference sequence). The CDR3 region is CASSSVGGAINNEQFF. CDR3 nucleotides: TGTGCCAGCAGCTCGGTGGGGGGCGCGATTAACAATGAGCAGTTCTTC.

The genes are TRBV11-2 and TRBJ1-6; no clear D gene. V lost 5 bases, J lost 6 bases, and 11 bases lay in between. From germline, CDR1 is SGHAT and CDR2 FQNNGV. The CDR3 runs to 14 residues. In DNA, the CDR3 is TGTGCCAGCAGCCCCCTCAGCCTTAATTCACCCCTCCACTTT. It translates to CASSPLSLNSPLHF. Together with reference TRBV11-2 and TRBJ1-6, the CDR3 gives the full variable domain: EAGVAQSPRYKIIEKRQSVAFWCNPISGHATLYWYQQILGQGPKLLIQFQNNGVVDDSQLPKDRFSAERLKGVDSTLKIQPAKLEDSAVYLCASSPLSLNSPLHFGNGTRLTVT.

This clonotype has only a few counts. The rearrangement uses TRBV15 and TRBJ1-5; D is unclear. This CDR3 has 15 residues. Trimming pared 0 bases from V and 1 base from J, leaving 7 bases between. The germline V gene has CDR1 LNHNV and CDR2 YYDKDF (reference sequence). In nucleotides, the CDR3 is TGTGCCACCAGCAGAGACCCGGGAAGCAATCAGCCCCAGCATTTT. Amino acids: CATSRDPGSNQPQHF.

J is TRBJ1-2 and V is TRBV5-6; TRBD1 matches at 7 bases. The J segment lost 8 bases and the V segment lost 0 bases, leaving 16 bases of the junction unmatched. Germline V gene lookup returns CDR1 SGHDT and CDR2 YYEEEE. The CDR3 consists of 17 residues. CDR3 nucleotide sequence: TGTGCCAGCAGCTTGGCCGACAGGGCCCAACTAGGGAGGGGCTACACCTTC. Encoded protein: CASSLADRAQLGRGYTF.

The gene calls are TRBV6-1 and TRBJ1-5; a possible D gene is TRBD1 (5 bases). This CDR3 has 12 amino acids. In germline, CDR1 is MNHNS, CDR2 SASEGT. V dropped 8 bases and J dropped 2 bases, with 7 bases sitting between them. As DNA, the CDR3 is TGTGCCAGCGGGGACCGCAATCAGCCCCAGCATTTT. This gives the protein CASGDRNQPQHF.

The chain combines TRBV6-1 with TRBJ1-5; 8 nucleotides agree with TRBD1. This CDR3 is 15 amino acids long. The V segment lost 6 bases and the J segment 0 bases; nucleotides outside the gene matches: 4. Germline V gene sequence: CDR1 MNHNS, CDR2 SASEGT. CDR3 sequence reads: CASRSGTGSNQPQHF. The CDR3 region has the DNA TGTGCCAGCAGGTCCGGGACAGGTAGCAATCAGCCCCAGCATTTT.

The chain carries TRBV6-1 and TRBJ2-6; 7 bases agree with TRBD1. The germline V gene has CDR1 MNHNS and CDR2 SASEGT. V gave up 6 bases and J gave up 2 bases; unmatched junction bases: 7. The length of the CDR3 is 16 residues. This chain's CDR3 is CASRSRTGAGANVLTF. CDR3 nucleotide sequence: TGTGCCAGCAGATCACGAACAGGGGCTGGGGCCAACGTCCTGACTTTC.

This clonotype was detected only a few times. J is TRBJ2-2 and V is TRBV7-3; TRBD2 aligns across 10 bases. J lost 0 bases, V lost 1 base, and 11 bases had no gene match. CDR3 size: 20 residues. CDR1 SGHTA and CDR2 FQGTGA come from the germline V gene. The CDR3 DNA sequence: TGTGCCAGCAGCTTAAACGGGCCTAGAGCGGGGGGGCCGAACACCGGGGAGCTGTTTTTT. Its protein product is CASSLNGPRAGGPNTGELFF.

This clonotype was seen more than once but under ten times. The chain recombines TRBV10-3 with TRBJ2-3, with 7 bases fitting TRBD2. The CDR3 runs to 14 residues. J lost 2 bases, V lost 6 bases, and 5 bases had no gene match. CDR1 ENHRY and CDR2 SYGVKD come from the germline V gene. CDR3 protein: CAIRLALNTDTQYF. The CDR3 DNA follows: TGTGCCATCAGACTAGCGCTAAACACAGATACGCAGTATTTT.

The V gene is TRBV20-1, the J gene TRBJ2-1; 14 positions agree with TRBD2. The junction had 12 bases not matched to a gene; V was cut back by 0 bases and J by 8 bases. Germline V gene data show CDR1 as DFQATT and CDR2 as SNEGSKA (reference sequence). The CDR3 sequence is 18 residues long. CDR3 sequence (DNA): TGCAGTGCTAGAGATCTGACTAGCGGGGGGGTAGGTAGATATGAGCAGTTCTTC. Protein sequence: CSARDLTSGGVGRYEQFF.

The chain links TRBV2 to TRBJ1-4, with TRBD1 matching 7 bases. From germline, CDR1 is SNHLY and CDR2 FYNNEI. The CDR3 spans 13 residues. V lost 5 bases, J lost 8 bases, and 5 bases stayed unmatched. CDR3 in DNA: TGTGCCAGCAGTCTAGGGGGCTGGGAAAAACTGTTTTTT. It specifies CASSLGGWEKLFF.

This rearrangement joins TRBV14 to TRBJ1-6, with D perhaps matching TRBD1 (5 bases). V gave up 0 bases and J gave up 7 bases, with 10 bases separating them. Germline-derived CDR1 and CDR2 are SGHDN and FVKESK. The CDR3 runs to 15 residues. The chain's CDR3 is CASSQDWGGNSPLHF. Here the CDR3 DNA reads TGTGCCAGCAGCCAAGACTGGGGGGGAAATTCACCCCTCCACTTT.

The chain has TRBV20-1 and TRBJ1-3; D not resolved. V was shortened by 3 bases and J by 9 bases, with 12 bases between the two germline ends. CDR1 and CDR2 (germline): DFQATT, SNEGSKA (reference sequence). The CDR3 is 12 amino acids. CDR3 protein: CSARFRAGTIYF. CDR3 nucleotide sequence: TGCAGTGCTAGGTTTAGGGCCGGCACCATATATTTT.

In DNA, the CDR3 is TGTGCCAGCAGCTTGGTGGAAGAGACCCAGTACTTC. Protein: CASSLVEETQYF. This chain uses TRBV5-6 with TRBJ2-5, with D unresolved. CDR1 is SGHDT, CDR2 YYEEEE, per germline. The CDR3 has 12 residues. The V gene lost 0 bases and the J gene lost 3 bases, with 3 bases spanning the gap.

The chain uses TRBV10-1 and TRBJ1-3, with a tentative D call TRBD1 (5 bases). V lost 8 bases and J lost 4, with 15 bases in between. Germline loops: CDR1 WNHNN, CDR2 SYGVQD (reference sequence). The CDR3 spans 14 residues. The CDR3 coding sequence is TGCGCCAGCGGTGCGGGGGATGCAGGAAACACCATATATTTT. Its translation is CASGAGDAGNTIYF.

J is TRBJ2-5 and V is TRBV5-1; no clear D gene. The CDR3 contains 13 residues. Germline V CDR1 and CDR2: SGHRS, YFSETQ. Between the trimmed V and J ends, which lost 4 bases and 2 bases, there was a span of 9 bases. CDR3 region: CASSPQGQETQYF. CDR3 bases: TGCGCCAGCAGCCCCCAAGGGCAAGAGACCCAGTACTTC.

This clonotype has more than one count but fewer than ten. The gene calls are TRBV15 and TRBJ2-1; weak D call: TRBD2 (6 bases). Trimming shortened V by 5 bases and J by 4 bases, and 15 bases separated the two germline ends. The CDR3 is 15 amino acids. Germline CDR1 reads LNHNV; CDR2 reads YYDKDF (reference sequence). The CDR3 DNA is TGTGCCACCAGCCCTGGCCTAGCGAGATACAATGAGCAGTTCTTC. Protein sequence: CATSPGLARYNEQFF. Supplemented by reference TRBV15 and TRBJ2-1, the full variable domain reads DAMVIQNPRYQVTQFGKPVTLSCSQTLNHNVMYWYQQKSSQAPKLLFHYYDKDFNNEADTPDNFQSRRPNTSFCFLDIRSPGLGDTAMYLCATSPGLARYNEQFFGPGTRLTVL.

V gene TRBV6-4 combines with J gene TRBJ2-3, with 11 positions matching TRBD2. From germline, CDR1 is MRHNA and CDR2 SNTAGT. This CDR3 comprises 14 residues. After removal of 7 bases from V and 4 bases from J, the junction contained 4 bases not matched to a gene. CDR3 DNA: TGTGCCAGCAAACTAGCGGGGGATGCAGATACGCAGTATTTT. Translation gives CASKLAGDADTQYF.

The genes are TRBV6-1 and TRBJ1-4; perhaps TRBD1 as D (6 bases). This CDR3 is built from 17 residues. The germline V and J ends were trimmed by 4 bases and 6 bases, with 21 bases remaining between them. CDR1 MNHNS and CDR2 SASEGT come from the germline V gene. As DNA, the CDR3 is TGTGCCAGCAGTGTTCCCTTGGGGGCAGGCACCGATGAAAAACTGTTTTTT. It translates to CASSVPLGAGTDEKLFF.

This clonotype was counted between two and nine times. The chain links TRBV2 to TRBJ1-2; possibly TRBD1 for D (5 bases). V was shortened by 3 bases and J by 2 bases, with 10 bases between the two germline ends. The CDR3 extends over 14 amino acids. From germline, CDR1 is SNHLY and CDR2 FYNNEI. The CDR3 sequence: CASSEEQVNYGYTF. CDR3 nucleotides: TGTGCCAGCAGTGAGGAACAGGTCAACTATGGCTACACCTTC.

The J gene is TRBJ1-2, the V gene TRBV19, with a possible D match to TRBD1 (5 bases). The CDR3 runs 14 residues. Per the germline V gene, CDR1 is LNHDA and CDR2 is SQIVND (reference sequence). The V end lost 1 base, the J end lost 5 bases, and 11 bases lay between the germline ends. DNA of the CDR3: TGTGCCAGTAGTATAGGAACAGGTTTGTATGGCTACACCTTC. This translates into CASSIGTGLYGYTF.

The rearrangement uses TRBV6-4 and TRBJ2-2, with D unclear. Germline V gene lookup returns CDR1 MRHNA and CDR2 SNTAGT. The CDR3 has 13 residues. The ends were cut back, 3 bases at V and 5 bases at J, with 7 bases in the middle. CDR3 in amino acids: CASSEVGTGELFF. The CDR3 DNA sequence: TGTGCCAGCAGTGAAGTAGGGACCGGGGAGCTGTTTTTT.

The rearrangement uses TRBV20-1 and TRBJ1-4, with D uncertain. Between the trimmed V and J ends, which lost 0 bases and 0 bases, there was a span of 8 bases. The length of the CDR3 is 15 residues. Germline CDR1 reads DFQATT; CDR2 reads SNEGSKA (reference sequence). CDR3 in DNA: TGCAGTGCTAGAGATATTGGAGCAACTAATGAAAAACTGTTTTTT. It encodes CSARDIGATNEKLFF.